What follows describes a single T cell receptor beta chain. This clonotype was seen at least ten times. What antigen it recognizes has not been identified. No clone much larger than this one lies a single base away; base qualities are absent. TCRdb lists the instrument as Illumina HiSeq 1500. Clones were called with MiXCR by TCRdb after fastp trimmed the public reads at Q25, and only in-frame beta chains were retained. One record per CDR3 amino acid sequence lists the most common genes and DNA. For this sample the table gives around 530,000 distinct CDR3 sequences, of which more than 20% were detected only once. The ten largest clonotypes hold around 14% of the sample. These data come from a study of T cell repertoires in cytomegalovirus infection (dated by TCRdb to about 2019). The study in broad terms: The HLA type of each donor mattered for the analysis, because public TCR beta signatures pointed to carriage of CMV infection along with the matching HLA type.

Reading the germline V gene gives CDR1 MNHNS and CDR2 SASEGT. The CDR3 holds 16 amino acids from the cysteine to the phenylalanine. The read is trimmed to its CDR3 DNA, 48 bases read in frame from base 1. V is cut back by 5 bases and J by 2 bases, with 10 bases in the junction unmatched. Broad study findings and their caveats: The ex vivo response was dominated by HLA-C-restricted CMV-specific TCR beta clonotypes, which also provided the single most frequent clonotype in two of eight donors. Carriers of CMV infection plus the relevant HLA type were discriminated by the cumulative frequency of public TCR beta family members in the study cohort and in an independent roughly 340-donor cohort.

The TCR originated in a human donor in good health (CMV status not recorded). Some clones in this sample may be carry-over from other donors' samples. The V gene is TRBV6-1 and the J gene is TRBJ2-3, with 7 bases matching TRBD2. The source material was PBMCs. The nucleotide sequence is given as TGTGCCAGCAGTTTCGGCAGGAGCGGGACCACAGATACGCAGTATTTT. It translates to CASSFGRSGTTDTQYF.